The clone carrying this TCR beta chain came up once. Other DNA sequences of this sample code for an identical CDR3. This specimen belongs to a study of shared clonotypes between healthy human individuals. Healthy HIV-negative adults without recent acute infections or vaccinations served as donors. Every donor was a Caucasian adult from Nashville, Tennessee. CD4+ cell separation produced CD45RA+ naive and CD45RA-negative memory subsets. Assay: immunoSEQ multiplex PCR; the TCRdb copy retains only in-frame clones and omits some. The sample shows millions of clones, roughly 94% of them seen only once. Losses at the gene ends were 3 bases for V and 4 bases for J; bases not matched to a gene: 2. CDR1 is SGHAT and CDR2 is FQNNGV in the germline V gene. The CDR3 is 15 amino acids.

The receptor comes from a man younger than 30 in good health. J is TRBJ2-1 and V is TRBV11-2, with 11 bases identical to TRBD2. Sequences were obtained from naive CD4+ T cells sorted from blood. The subset is: CD45RA+ positively selected. The CDR3 DNA reads TGTGCCAGCAGCTTCGGACTAGCGGGTTACAATGAGCAGTTCTTC. Residues: CASSFGLAGYNEQFF.